This T cell receptor (beta chain) was retrieved from a study of T-cell reconstitution after alpha-beta-depleted transplantation in children. Trimming cost V 0 bases and J 5 bases; bases outside gene matches: 4. This CDR3 has 16 residues. Germline CDR1 and CDR2: MGHRA and YSYEKL. Unique molecular identifiers were used to barcode this TCRbeta library. TCRdb recomputed calls from the PCR reads with MiXCR, one row per CDR3 protein. This sample yields 400,000 to 500,000 distinct CDR3 sequences, of which 11% are seen a single time; roughly 6% belongs to the top ten. The chain is built from TRBV4-1 and TRBJ2-2; 9 bases match TRBD2. This receptor was taken from a human donor who donated a stem cell graft to a child with acute myeloid leukemia. The sample in question was PBMCs from the stem cell graft donor, obtained from the stem cell graft. The CDR3 region is CASSQEKAGGTGELFF. CDR3 DNA: TGCGCCAGCAGCCAAGAGAAGGCGGGAGGGACCGGGGAGCTGTTTTTT.